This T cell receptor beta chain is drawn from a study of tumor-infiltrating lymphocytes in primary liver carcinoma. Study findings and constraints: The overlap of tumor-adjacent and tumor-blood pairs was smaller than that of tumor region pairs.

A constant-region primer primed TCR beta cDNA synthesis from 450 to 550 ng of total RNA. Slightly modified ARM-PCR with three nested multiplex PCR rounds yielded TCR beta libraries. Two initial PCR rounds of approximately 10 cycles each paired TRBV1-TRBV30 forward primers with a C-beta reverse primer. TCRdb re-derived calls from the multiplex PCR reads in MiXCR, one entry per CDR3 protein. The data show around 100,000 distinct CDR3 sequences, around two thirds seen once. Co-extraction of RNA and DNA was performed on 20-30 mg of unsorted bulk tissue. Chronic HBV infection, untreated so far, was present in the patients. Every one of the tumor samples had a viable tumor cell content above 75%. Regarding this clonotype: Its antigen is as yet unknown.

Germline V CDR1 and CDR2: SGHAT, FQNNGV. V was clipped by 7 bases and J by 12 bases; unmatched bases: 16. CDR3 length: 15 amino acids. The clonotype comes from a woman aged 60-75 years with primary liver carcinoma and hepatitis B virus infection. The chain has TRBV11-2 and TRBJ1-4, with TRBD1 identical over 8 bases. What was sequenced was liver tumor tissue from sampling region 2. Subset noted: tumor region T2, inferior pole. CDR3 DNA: TGTGCCAGCAACCTCGTGGACAGGGTATGGGAAGAACTGTTTTTT. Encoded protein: CASNLVDRVWEELFF.